This T cell receptor beta chain was identified during a study of vaccination and CD4 T cells after COVID-19. Study background: At a median around 100 days (range 35 to 161) after diagnosis, post-COVID samples were drawn. Controls had a CEFX pool, an HIV-1 Nef pool, or no peptide added.

Turning to this clonotype: The antigen remains unidentified.

Indicated treatment: roughly 11-day PBMC culture with coronavirus spike peptide pools or control peptides (ViraFEST assay). Those CD4+ T cells from the unexposed donor predate the COVID-19 pandemic (2011-2018). Sequence data for DNA of cultured CD4+ T cells were generated by the Oncomine TCR Beta short-read assay. TCRdb ran MiXCR on the PCR reads and lists one entry per CDR3 protein. The table shows approximately 7,700 distinct CDR3 sequences, with under 65% occurring only once. The sample comprised CD4+ T cells from blood, cultured in vitro. The TCR originated in a human donor in good health.

CDR3 sequence (DNA): TGTGCCAGCAGCTTACCGGTGGACAGGGGAAAGCAGTACTTC. Protein: CASSLPVDRGKQYF. The chain is built from TRBV7-2 and TRBJ2-7, with 9 bases aligning to TRBD1. Germline CDR1 is SGHTA and CDR2 is FQGNSA. The trim removed 2 bases at V and 8 bases at J, leaving 7 bases unmatched. This CDR3 is 14 amino acids long.